The 14 T cell receptor beta chains below come from one sample, sequenced in a study of cytomegalovirus exposure and HLA in healthy donors. A multiplex PCR was run with 60 Vbeta primers and 13 Jbeta primers. The data were produced by immunoSEQ multiplex PCR, yet TCRdb's version contains in-frame clones alone and is incomplete. This table has 100,000 to 120,000 clones, 70% to 75% appearing once. The sequenced sample consisted of PBMCs. The receptors were gathered from a man aged 35-49 years in good health and CMV-seronegative.

This clone has a handful of counts. V is TRBV11-3 and J is TRBJ2-3; TRBD1 is a possible D gene (6 bases). V lost 6 bases and J 3 bases, leaving 10 bases between the germline ends. The CDR3 length is 13 residues. CDR1 and CDR2 from the germline V gene are SGHNT and YENEEA. The CDR3 bases are TGTGCCAGCAGTCCAACAGGGACAGATACGCAGTATTTT. This gives the protein CASSPTGTDTQYF.

This chain connects TRBV7-9 to TRBJ1-3, with D possibly matching TRBD1 (5 bases). The V end lost 0 bases, the J end lost 4 bases, and 10 bases lay between the germline ends. The CDR3 is 15 residues long. Germline lookup yields CDR1 SEHNR and CDR2 FQNEAQ (reference sequence). The CDR3 reads CASSLARQRGNTIYF. CDR3 coding DNA: TGTGCCAGCAGCTTAGCGCGACAGAGGGGAAACACCATATATTTT.

The CDR3 loop is CASSWTPYNEQFF. CDR3 DNA sequence: TGTGCCAGCAGTTGGACACCCTACAATGAGCAGTTCTTC. The gene calls are TRBV27 and TRBJ2-1; weak D call: TRBD1 (5 bases). The V and J ends lost 4 bases and 2 bases respectively, with 6 bases between them. Germline V gene sequence: CDR1 MNHEY, CDR2 SMNVEV (reference sequence). There are 13 residues in the CDR3.

The J gene is TRBJ2-7, the V gene TRBV30; TRBD2 might be the D (6 bases). The CDR3 is 14 amino acids. Trimming pared 5 bases from V and 0 bases from J, leaving 14 bases between. Germline V gives CDR1 GTSNPN, CDR2 SVGIG (reference sequence). The CDR3 sequence is CAWESGLNSYEQYF. In nucleotides, the CDR3 is TGTGCCTGGGAGAGCGGGTTAAACTCCTACGAGCAGTACTTC. Full variable domain (missing parts from reference TRBV30 and TRBJ2-7): SQTIHQWPATLVQPVGSPLSLECTVEGTSNPNLYWYRQAAGRGLQLLFYSVGIGQISSEVPQNLSASRPQDRQFILSSKKLLLSDSGFYLCAWESGLNSYEQYFGPGTRLTVT.

This chain links TRBV6-5 with TRBJ1-1; TRBD1 matches 8 bases. Germline values: CDR1 MNHEY, CDR2 SVGAGI. The CDR3 sequence is 13 residues long. Unmatched junction bases numbered 7, after V lost 6 bases and J lost 7 bases. The CDR3 is CASRGQATFEAFF. In nucleotides, the CDR3 is TGTGCCAGCAGGGGACAGGCGACGTTTGAAGCTTTCTTT.

This clone was picked up a small number of times. The rearrangement links TRBV28 to TRBJ1-2, with 11 positions matching TRBD1. The CDR3 consists of 14 residues. The junction had 4 bases not matched to a gene; V was cut back by 4 bases and J by 6 bases. In germline, CDR1 is MDHEN, CDR2 SYDVKM. The CDR3 is CASSSGTGGDGYTF. CDR3 coding DNA: TGTGCCAGCAGTTCCGGGACAGGGGGTGATGGCTACACCTTC.

The chain is built from TRBV7-3 and TRBJ1-2; TRBD1 is a possible D gene (5 bases). Trimming took off 5 bases at V and 8 bases at J, with 18 bases between the two ends. CDR3 length equals 14 residues. The germline CDR1 and CDR2 sequences are SGHTA and FQGTGA. The CDR3 loop is CASSPPQGWGGYTF. CDR3 DNA sequence: TGTGCCAGCAGCCCCCCGCAGGGATGGGGAGGCTACACCTTC. Together with reference TRBV7-3 and TRBJ1-2, the CDR3 gives the full variable domain: GAGVSQTPSNKVTEKGKYVELRCDPISGHTALYWYRQSLGQGPEFLIYFQGTGAADDSGLPNDRFFAVRPEGSVSTLKIQRTERGDSAVYLCASSPPQGWGGYTFGSGTRLTVV.

The gene calls are TRBV7-9 and TRBJ1-5; 7 nucleotides align to TRBD1. The V and J ends lost 3 bases and 3 bases, in that order; junction bases with no gene match: 8. The CDR3 runs 16 residues. Germline CDR1 SEHNR, CDR2 FQNEAQ (reference sequence). The CDR3 reads CASSFTGVGANQPQHF. As DNA, the CDR3 is TGTGCCAGCAGCTTTACAGGGGTTGGGGCCAATCAGCCCCAGCATTTT.

The rearrangement uses TRBV9 and TRBJ2-5; weak D call: TRBD1 (6 bases). Germline CDR1 is SGDLS and CDR2 is YYNGEE. CDR3 length equals 17 residues. Trimming removed 4 bases from V and 0 bases from J, with 19 bases in between. The CDR3 sequence: CASSPSPGTTDQETQYF. As DNA, the CDR3 is TGTGCCAGCAGCCCGTCGCCCGGGACAACTGACCAAGAGACCCAGTACTTC. The variable domain in full, with the rest retrieved from reference TRBV9 and TRBJ2-5, is DSGVTQTPKHLITATGQRVTLRCSPRSGDLSVYWYQQSLDQGLQFLIQYYNGEERAKGNILERFSAQQFPDLHSELNLSSLELGDSALYFCASSPSPGTTDQETQYFGPGTRLLVL.

This clone was detected a few times. The genes are TRBV7-3 and TRBJ2-3, with 12 bases aligning to TRBD2. CDR3 length: 20 amino acids. Germline CDR1 reads SGHTA; CDR2 reads FQGTGA. V shed 4 bases and J 6 bases; nucleotides not matched to a gene: 20. CDR3 coding DNA: TGTGCCAGCAGCTCATACCTAGCGGGGGGGCTTTTTGATCCCGCGGATACGCAGTATTTT. It encodes CASSSYLAGGLFDPADTQYF. The full variable domain, with the rest looked up from reference TRBV7-3 and TRBJ2-3, is GAGVSQTPSNKVTEKGKYVELRCDPISGHTALYWYRQSLGQGPEFLIYFQGTGAADDSGLPNDRFFAVRPEGSVSTLKIQRTERGDSAVYLCASSSYLAGGLFDPADTQYFGPGTRLTVL.

V usage is TRBV7-9 and J usage is TRBJ1-1; a possible D gene is TRBD1 (5 bases). The V gene lost 5 bases and the J gene lost 2 bases, with 9 bases spanning the gap. The CDR3 spans 13 residues. CDR1 SEHNR and CDR2 FQNEAQ come from the germline V gene (reference sequence). CDR3 protein: CASSPGGNTEAFF. CDR3 in DNA: TGTGCCAGCAGCCCGGGGGGTAACACTGAAGCTTTCTTT.

This sequence joins TRBV4-3 and TRBJ1-3; TRBD1 agrees at 7 bases. The junction had 9 bases not matched to a gene; V was cut back by 3 bases and J by 7 bases. The CDR3 length is 15 residues. Germline V gene lookup returns CDR1 LGHNA and CDR2 YSLEER. CDR3 coding DNA: TGCGCCAGCAGCCAGGAAAGGGGGCTTGGCAACACCATATATTTT. It codes for CASSQERGLGNTIYF.

The chain combines TRBV27 with TRBJ2-1; 13 bases line up with TRBD2. The CDR3 is made up of 17 amino acids. CDR1 is MNHEY and CDR2 is SMNVEV in the germline V gene (reference sequence). After removal of 3 bases from V and 9 bases from J, the junction contained 11 bases not matched to a gene. DNA for the CDR3: TGTGCCAGCAGTTTCACCCAACTAGCGGGGGGGCTTGGTGAGCAGTTCTTC. Its translation: CASSFTQLAGGLGEQFF.

The chain links TRBV4-1 to TRBJ2-3; TRBD2 agrees at 7 bases. The CDR3 has 18 amino acids. J lost 3 bases, V lost 2 bases, and 14 bases had no gene match. The germline V gene encodes CDR1 MGHRA and CDR2 YSYEKL. The CDR3 loop is CASSQWGLKRVGTDTQYF. As DNA, the CDR3 is TGCGCCAGCAGCCAATGGGGACTAAAGAGAGTTGGAACAGATACGCAGTATTTT.